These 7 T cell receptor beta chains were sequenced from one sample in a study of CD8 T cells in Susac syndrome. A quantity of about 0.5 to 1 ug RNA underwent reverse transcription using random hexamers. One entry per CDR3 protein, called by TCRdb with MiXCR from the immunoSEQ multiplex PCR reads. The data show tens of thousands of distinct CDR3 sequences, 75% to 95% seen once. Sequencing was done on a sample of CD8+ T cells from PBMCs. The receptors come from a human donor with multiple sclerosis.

The CDR3 region has the DNA TGTGCCAGCAGTTACGGGGCAGGGGGTCAGCCCCAGCATTTT. As protein: CASSYGAGGQPQHF. The chain has TRBV6-5 and TRBJ1-5, with 7 bases aligning to TRBD1. The CDR3 contains 14 residues. V shed 2 bases and J 6 bases; nucleotides not matched to a gene: 4. Germline V CDR1 and CDR2: MNHEY, SVGAGI.

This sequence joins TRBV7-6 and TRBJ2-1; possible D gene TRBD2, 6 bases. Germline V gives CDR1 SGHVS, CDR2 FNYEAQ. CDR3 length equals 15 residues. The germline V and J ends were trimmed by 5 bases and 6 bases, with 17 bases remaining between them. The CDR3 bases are TGTGCCAGCAGCCAAGTCGGAGGGCTGCTCAATGAGCAGTTCTTC. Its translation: CASSQVGGLLNEQFF.

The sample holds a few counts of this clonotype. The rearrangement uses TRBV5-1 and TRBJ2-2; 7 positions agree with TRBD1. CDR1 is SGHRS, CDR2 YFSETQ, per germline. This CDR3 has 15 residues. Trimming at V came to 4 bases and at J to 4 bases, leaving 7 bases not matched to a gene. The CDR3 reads CASSQQGLGTGELFF. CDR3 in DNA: TGCGCCAGCAGCCAACAGGGGTTGGGCACCGGGGAGCTGTTTTTT.

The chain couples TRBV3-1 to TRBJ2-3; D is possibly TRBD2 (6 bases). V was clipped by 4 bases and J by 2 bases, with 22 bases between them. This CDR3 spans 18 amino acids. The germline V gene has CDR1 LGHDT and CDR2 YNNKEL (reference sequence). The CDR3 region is CASSPLRGWEEITDTQYF. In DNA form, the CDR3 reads TGTGCCAGCAGCCCCCTCCGTGGATGGGAGGAGATCACAGATACGCAGTATTTT.

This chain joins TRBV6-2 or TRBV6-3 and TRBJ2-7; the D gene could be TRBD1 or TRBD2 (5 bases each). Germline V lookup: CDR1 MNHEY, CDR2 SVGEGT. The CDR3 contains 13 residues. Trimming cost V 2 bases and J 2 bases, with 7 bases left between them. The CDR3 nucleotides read TGTGCCAGCAGTTACGGGGGTCCCTACGAGCAGTACTTC. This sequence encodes CASSYGGPYEQYF.

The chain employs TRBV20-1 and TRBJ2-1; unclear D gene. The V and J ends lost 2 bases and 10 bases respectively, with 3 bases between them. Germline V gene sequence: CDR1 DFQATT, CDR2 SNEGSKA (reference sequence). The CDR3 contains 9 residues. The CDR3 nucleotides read TGCAGTGCTAGAAGAGAGCAGTTCTTC. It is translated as CSARREQFF.

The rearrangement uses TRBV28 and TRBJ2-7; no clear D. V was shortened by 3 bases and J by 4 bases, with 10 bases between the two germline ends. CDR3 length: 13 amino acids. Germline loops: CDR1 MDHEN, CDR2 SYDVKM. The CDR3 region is CASSFPGTYEQYF. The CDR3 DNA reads TGTGCCAGCAGTTTTCCGGGTACTTACGAGCAGTACTTC.